This TCR beta chain was obtained from a study of cytomegalovirus exposure and HLA in healthy donors. The PCR was carried out with 60 Vbeta primers and 13 Jbeta primers. Sequencing was performed with immunoSEQ multiplex PCR; in TCRdb, only in-frame clones are kept and a portion is missing. The sample lists some 130,000 clones, more than 70% occurring once. As to this clone: Its antigen is as yet unknown.

This CDR3 has 14 residues. Trimming cost V 4 bases and J 6 bases; bases outside gene matches: 7. CDR1 and CDR2 from the germline V gene are SGHDT and YYEEEE. The donors were healthy bone marrow donors. General study results and limits: Cytomegalovirus association was listed for 164 TCR beta chains.

This clonotype originated in a man aged 25 to 45 in good health and CMV-seronegative. The sample comprised PBMCs. The chain employs TRBV5-6 and TRBJ1-5; 7 bases line up with TRBD1. The CDR3 DNA follows: TGTGCCAGCAGCCGACGACAGGGACCTCAGCCCCAGCATTTT. This codes for CASSRRQGPQPQHF.